This entry is about one TCR beta chain. From germline, CDR1 is MNHNS and CDR2 SASEGT. The CDR3 runs 14 residues. From its re-call of the 5' RACE reads, TCRdb lists each CDR3 protein once, without DNA. This listing includes about 380,000 distinct CDR3 sequences. The data are from a study of T cells expressing NK-cell markers. The sample taken for sequencing was blood T cells: a sorted CD56 or NKG2C T cell subset, CD4+ or CD8+ T cells, or bulk PBMC T cells (not recorded which). This TCR came from a man aged 18-70 years in good health. V and J are TRBV6-1 and TRBJ2-2; the TCRdb call, TRBD2, lacks DNA for checking. The CDR3 sequence: CASSGGLGTGELFF.